This T cell receptor (beta chain) appears in the sequencing data of a study of cytotoxic CD8 clonotypes in ibrutinib-treated CLL. General study results and limits: Baseline clonality exceeded age-matched healthy donors and tracked circulating CD8+ T-cell counts.

Trimming left V 0 bases short and J 0 bases short, with 9 bases between. The CDR3 has 15 residues. The germline V gene encodes CDR1 LNHNV and CDR2 YYDKDF (reference sequence). Clones were sequenced by immunoSEQ multiplex PCR, and TCRdb holds only the in-frame ones, with some missing. The sample lists roughly 53,000 clones; roughly 54% were seen once. For this clone: The antigen is undetermined.

This sequence was found in a human donor with chronic lymphocytic leukemia. Sequencing used PBMCs, obtained at disease progression, from a patient treated with ibrutinib. V gene TRBV15 combines with J gene TRBJ2-7, with unresolved D. The CDR3 region is CATSRDSVPSYEQYF. CDR3 sequence (DNA): TGTGCCACCAGCAGAGACAGCGTGCCCTCCTACGAGCAGTACTTC.